These T cell receptor beta chains were read from a single sample in a study of T cell repertoires in cytomegalovirus infection. TCRdb re-derived calls from the reads in MiXCR, one entry per CDR3 protein. The sample lists a few hundred thousand distinct CDR3 sequences; around a sixth were seen once. Sequenced: PBMCs. The receptors come from a human donor in good health (CMV status not recorded). Some clones in this sample may be carry-over from other donors' samples. The CDR3 runs from the conserved cysteine through the conserved F or W. The D gene is left open where the match is weak. Size tells how often a clone was seen (once, few, many) or the class of an expanded clone, and some rows leave it out.

-,few,TRBV19,TRBJ1-5,TGTGCCAGTAGTGTCGTTGGAGGGGCGTCTTATAGCAATCAGCCCCAGCATTTT,CASSVVGGASYSNQPQHF
-,few,TRBV5-1,TRBJ2-5,TGCGCCAGCAGCGCCCAGCAAGAGACCCAGTACTTC,CASSAQQETQYF
-,many,TRBV12-3/TRBV12-4,TRBJ2-7,TGTGCCAGCAGTCGAACAGGGTCCAGCGAGCAGTACTTC,CASSRTGSSEQYF
-,many,TRBV7-6,TRBJ1-3,TGTGCCAGCACGCCGATGGTATGGCTCTCTGGAAACACCATATATTTT,CASTPMVWLSGNTIYF
-,few,TRBV5-1,TRBJ1-6,TGCGCCAGCAGCTTGGGGCAGGGTGATTCACCCCTCCACTTT,CASSLGQGDSPLHF
-,many,TRBV27,TRBJ1-1,TGTGCCAGCAGTTTGGAGGGAAGGACGACTGAAGCTTTCTTT,CASSLEGRTTEAFF
-,-,TRBV20-1,TRBJ2-7,TGCAGTGCTAGAGATGGCGGAATTGGGTACGAGCAGTACTTC,CSARDGGIGYEQYF
-,few,TRBV7-9,TRBJ1-5,TGTGCCAGCAGCTCTGGCCACGATCAGCCCCAGCATTTT,CASSSGHDQPQHF
TRBD1,-,TRBV25-1,TRBJ1-2,TGTGCCAGCAGTGCCACACAGGGGGCCCCGTACCGGAGCTACACCTTC,CASSATQGAPYRSYTF
-,few,TRBV18,TRBJ2-7,TGTGCCAGCTCACCACGTCACGGGCCCTACGAGCAGTACTTC,CASSPRHGPYEQYF
TRBD1,-,TRBV4-3,TRBJ2-3,TGCGCCAGCAGCCGCACAGGGGATAGCACAGATACGCAGTATTTT,CASSRTGDSTDTQYF
-,few,TRBV20-1,TRBJ1-2,TGCAGTGCCCCGGGACCACGCTATGTTGGCTACACCTTC,CSAPGPRYVGYTF
-,-,TRBV29-1,TRBJ1-1,TGCAGCGTTGAGCTAAGCATAAACACTGAAGCTTTCTTT,CSVELSINTEAFF
-,many,TRBV7-6,TRBJ2-6,TGTGCCAGCAGCGCCACACTAGGGGCCAACGTCCTGACTTTC,CASSATLGANVLTF
TRBD2,-,TRBV11-2,TRBJ2-5,TGTGCCAGCAGCCCAAATGCGGGGGGTGGAGAGACCCAGTACTTC,CASSPNAGGGETQYF
-,-,TRBV5-1,TRBJ2-1,TGCGCCAGCAGCTTTAAACAGGGAACGAATGAGCAGTTCTTC,CASSFKQGTNEQFF
-,few,TRBV10-3,TRBJ2-7,TGTGCCATCAGTGAGGGGGAAAGGGGCTCCTACGAGCAGTACTTC,CAISEGERGSYEQYF
-,-,TRBV28,TRBJ1-2,TGTGCCAGCAGGGAACAGGGTTCCCGACCGGGCTACACCTTC,CASREQGSRPGYTF
TRBD2,few,TRBV6-2/TRBV6-3,TRBJ2-7,TGTGCCAGCAGTTACGCCGGGACTAGCGGGAGGGCCTACGAGCAGTACTTC,CASSYAGTSGRAYEQYF
TRBD2,-,TRBV6-5,TRBJ2-3,TGTGCCACTTCCCAGCGGGGCCGTCCAGATACGCAGTATTTT,CATSQRGRPDTQYF
-,many,TRBV10-3,TRBJ1-5,TGTGCCATCAGCACCAGAGCTGATCAGCCCCAGCATTTT,CAISTRADQPQHF
-,many,TRBV12-3/TRBV12-4,TRBJ2-3,TGTGCCAGCAGTTTCCGGATCGCAGATACGCAGTATTTT,CASSFRIADTQYF
TRBD1,few,TRBV19,TRBJ1-5,TGTGCCAGTGAAACTTTTCGACAGGGAGGACTCGGTCAGCCCCAGCATTTT,CASETFRQGGLGQPQHF
-,many,TRBV7-8,TRBJ2-7,TGTGCCAGCAGCTTAGCGGGACACCTCTCCTACGAGCAGTACTTC,CASSLAGHLSYEQYF
-,-,TRBV6-1,TRBJ2-2,TGTGCCAGCAGTGAAGCTCTACGGATCCGCGGAGCGAACACCGGGGAGCTGTTTTTT,CASSEALRIRGANTGELFF
TRBD2,-,TRBV7-2,TRBJ2-1,TGTGCCAGCAGCCTCTGGACTAGCAACTACAATGAGCAGTTCTTC,CASSLWTSNYNEQFF